A selection of T cell receptor beta chains follows, all from one sample in a study of T cells after yellow fever vaccination. TCRdb reanalysed the 5' RACE reads using MiXCR and keeps one entry per CDR3 protein. This sample carries more than 90,000 distinct CDR3 sequences, roughly 7.9% of them seen once, and the ten largest clones take 2.7%. The specimen comprised CD4+ T cells sorted from PBMCs, sampled around 45 days after the first yellow fever vaccination. Receptors were obtained from a man between 18 and 35 years old who received the YFV17D yellow fever vaccine. Both conserved end residues are part of each CDR3. The D gene is left open where the match is weak. Clone size appears in some rows only: once, few, many, or a class for an expanded clone.

>15|TRBV4-3|many|TRBJ1-3|-
CASSADTASGNTIYF
TGCGCCAGCAGCGCGGACACTGCCTCTGGAAACACCATATATTTT
>15|TRBV24-1|many|TRBJ1-5|TRBD1
CATSDPGQGELPQHF
TGTGCCACCAGTGATCCGGGACAGGGTGAGTTACCCCAGCATTTT
>15|TRBV7-9|-|TRBJ2-2|-
CASTPRLKEAGELFF
TGTGCCAGCACCCCGCGGTTGAAAGAGGCCGGGGAGCTGTTTTTT
>15|TRBV4-1|many|TRBJ2-4|-
CASSQDPLAKNIQYF
TGCGCCAGCAGCCAAGATCCACTAGCCAAAAACATTCAGTACTTC
>15|TRBV29-1|many|TRBJ2-4|-
CSVEGGDGTKNIQYF
TGCAGCGTTGAAGGGGGGGACGGGACCAAAAACATTCAGTACTTC
>13|TRBV6-2/TRBV6-3|many|TRBJ1-1|-
CASSPYLDTEAFF
TGTGCCAGCAGCCCCTACCTGGACACTGAAGCTTTCTTT
>14|TRBV12-3/TRBV12-4|many|TRBJ2-7|-
CASSREGGFGEQYF
TGTGCCAGCAGTCGAGAAGGAGGCTTCGGCGAGCAGTACTTC
>15|TRBV18|few|TRBJ2-3|-
CASSPIPRSTDTQYF
TGTGCCAGCTCACCAATCCCCAGATCTACAGATACGCAGTATTTT
>15|TRBV5-5|few|TRBJ1-2|-
CASSLDPGAHYGYTF
TGTGCCAGCAGCTTGGACCCAGGGGCGCACTATGGCTACACCTTC
>17|TRBV4-2|many|TRBJ2-2|-
CASSQDTLGAGTGELFF
TGTGCCAGCAGCCAAGATACGCTGGGGGCGGGCACCGGGGAGCTGTTTTTT